This T cell receptor beta chain was captured by sequencing in a study of cytomegalovirus exposure and HLA in healthy donors. Overall study findings and caveats: Presence/absence comparisons presumed near-even sequencing depth among donors. Most TCR sequences were uncommon, yet certain public TCRs appeared in many donors. The likely origin of a cluster of highly shared sequence variants was a sequencing artifact.

About this clone itself: What it binds is unknown.

In the PCR, 60 Vbeta and 13 Jbeta primers were used. Assay: immunoSEQ multiplex PCR; the TCRdb copy retains only in-frame clones and omits some. Of fewer than 150,000 clones in the sample, 85% were seen once. CDR1 and CDR2 from the germline V gene are MNHEY and SMNVEV (reference sequence). The CDR3 spans 16 residues. The ends were cut back, 0 bases at V and 4 bases at J, with 13 bases in the middle. Source material: PBMCs. The chain joins TRBV27 to TRBJ2-1; the D gene is possibly TRBD2 (6 bases). The TCR comes from a woman in her 30s in good health and CMV-seropositive. CDR3 sequence: CASSLSASVPYNEQFF. In nucleotides, the CDR3 is TGTGCCAGCAGTTTATCGGCTAGCGTGCCTTACAATGAGCAGTTCTTC.